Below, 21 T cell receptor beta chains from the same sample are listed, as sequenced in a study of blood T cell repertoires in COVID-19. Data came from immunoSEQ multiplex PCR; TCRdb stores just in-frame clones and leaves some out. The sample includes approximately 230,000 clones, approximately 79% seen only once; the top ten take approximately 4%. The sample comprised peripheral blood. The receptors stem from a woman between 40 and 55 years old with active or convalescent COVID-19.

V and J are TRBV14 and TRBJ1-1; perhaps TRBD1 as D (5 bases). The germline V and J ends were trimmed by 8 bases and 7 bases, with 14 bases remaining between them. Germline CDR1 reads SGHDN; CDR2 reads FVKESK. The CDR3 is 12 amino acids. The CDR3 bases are TGTGCCAGCGCGCCGACAGCCCTTGAAGCTTTCTTT. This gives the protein CASAPTALEAFF.

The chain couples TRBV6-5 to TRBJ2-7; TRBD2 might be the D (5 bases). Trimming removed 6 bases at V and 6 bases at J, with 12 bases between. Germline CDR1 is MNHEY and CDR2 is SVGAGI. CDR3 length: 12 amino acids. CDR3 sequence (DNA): TGTGCCAGCAGGAGGGATTCGGGCGAGCAGTACGTC. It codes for CASRRDSGEQYV.

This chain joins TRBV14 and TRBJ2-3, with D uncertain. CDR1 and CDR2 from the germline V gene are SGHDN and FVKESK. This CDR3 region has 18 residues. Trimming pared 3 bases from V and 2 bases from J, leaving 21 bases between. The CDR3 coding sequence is TGTGCCAGCAGCCAGGCGGTCATTCCTCGAGCCTTCACAGATACGCAGTATTTT. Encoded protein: CASSQAVIPRAFTDTQYF. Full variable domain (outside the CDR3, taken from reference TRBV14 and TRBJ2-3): EAGVTQFPSHSVIEKGQTVTLRCDPISGHDNLYWYRRVMGKEIKFLLHFVKESKQDESGMPNNRFLAERTGGTYSTLKVQPAELEDSGVYFCASSQAVIPRAFTDTQYFGPGTRLTVL.

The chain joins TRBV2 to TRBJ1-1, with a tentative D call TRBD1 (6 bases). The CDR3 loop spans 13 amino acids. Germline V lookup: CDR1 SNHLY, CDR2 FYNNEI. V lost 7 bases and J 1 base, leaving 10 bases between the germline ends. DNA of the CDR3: TGTGCCAGCACTAGGACAGAGAACACTGAAGCTTTCTTT. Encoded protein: CASTRTENTEAFF.

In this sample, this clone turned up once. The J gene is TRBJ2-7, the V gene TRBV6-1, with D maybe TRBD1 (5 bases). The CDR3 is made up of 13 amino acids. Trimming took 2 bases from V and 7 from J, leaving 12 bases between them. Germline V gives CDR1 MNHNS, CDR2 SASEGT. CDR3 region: CASSEQAGLEQYV. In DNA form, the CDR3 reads TGTGCCAGCAGTGAACAAGCAGGGCTAGAGCAGTACGTC.

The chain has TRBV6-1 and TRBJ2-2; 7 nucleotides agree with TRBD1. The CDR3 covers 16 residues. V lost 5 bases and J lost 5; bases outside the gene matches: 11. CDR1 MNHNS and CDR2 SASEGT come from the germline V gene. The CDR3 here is CASSQDRDLGTGELFF. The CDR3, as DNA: TGTGCCAGCAGTCAAGACAGGGACCTGGGGACCGGGGAGCTGTTTTTT.

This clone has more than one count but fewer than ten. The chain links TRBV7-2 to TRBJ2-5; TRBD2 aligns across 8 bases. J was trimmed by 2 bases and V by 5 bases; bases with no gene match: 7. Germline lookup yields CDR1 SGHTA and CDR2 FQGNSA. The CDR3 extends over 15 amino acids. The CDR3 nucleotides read TGTGCCAGCAGCCAAAATGCGGGGGGACAAGAGACCCAGTACTTC. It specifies CASSQNAGGQETQYF. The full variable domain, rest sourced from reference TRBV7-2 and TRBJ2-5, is GAGVSQSPSNKVTEKGKDVELRCDPISGHTALYWYRQSLGQGLEFLIYFQGNSAPDKSGLPSDRFSAERTGGSVSTLTIQRTQQEDSAVYLCASSQNAGGQETQYFGPGTRLLVL.

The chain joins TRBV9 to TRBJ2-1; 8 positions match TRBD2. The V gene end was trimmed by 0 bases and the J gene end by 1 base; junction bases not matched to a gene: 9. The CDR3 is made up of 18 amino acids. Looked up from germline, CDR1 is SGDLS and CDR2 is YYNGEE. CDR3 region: CASSVESSGRFSYNEQFF. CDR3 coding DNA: TGTGCCAGCAGCGTAGAGTCTAGCGGGCGATTTTCCTACAATGAGCAGTTCTTC.

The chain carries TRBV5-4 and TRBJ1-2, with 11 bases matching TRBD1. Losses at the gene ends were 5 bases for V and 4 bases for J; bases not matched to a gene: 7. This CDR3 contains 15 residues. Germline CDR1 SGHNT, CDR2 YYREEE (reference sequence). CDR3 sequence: CASRSSGTGGYGYTF. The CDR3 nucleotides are TGTGCCAGCAGATCATCCGGGACAGGGGGCTATGGCTACACCTTC.

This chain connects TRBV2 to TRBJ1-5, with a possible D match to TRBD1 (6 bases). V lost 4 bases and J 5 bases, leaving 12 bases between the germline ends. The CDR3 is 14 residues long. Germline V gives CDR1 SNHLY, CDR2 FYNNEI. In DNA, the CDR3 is TGTGCCAGCAGTGCGAGGCAGGGGTATCAGCCCCAGCATTTT. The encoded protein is CASSARQGYQPQHF.

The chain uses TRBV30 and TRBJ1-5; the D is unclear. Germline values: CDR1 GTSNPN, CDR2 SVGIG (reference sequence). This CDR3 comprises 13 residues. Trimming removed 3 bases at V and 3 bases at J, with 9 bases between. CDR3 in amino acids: CAWSRGYNQPQHF. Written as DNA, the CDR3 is TGTGCCTGGAGCCGGGGTTACAATCAGCCCCAGCATTTT. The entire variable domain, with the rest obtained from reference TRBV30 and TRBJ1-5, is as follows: SQTIHQWPATLVQPVGSPLSLECTVEGTSNPNLYWYRQAAGRGLQLLFYSVGIGQISSEVPQNLSASRPQDRQFILSSKKLLLSDSGFYLCAWSRGYNQPQHFGDGTRLSIL.

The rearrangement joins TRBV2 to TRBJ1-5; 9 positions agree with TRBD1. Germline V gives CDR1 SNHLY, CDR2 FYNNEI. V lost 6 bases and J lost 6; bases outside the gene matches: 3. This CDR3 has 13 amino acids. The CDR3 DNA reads TGTGCCAGCAGGGGGACAGGGTCTCAGCCCCAGCATTTT. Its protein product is CASRGTGSQPQHF.

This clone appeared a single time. The CDR3 is CASSLTGQAAYEQYF. The CDR3 DNA reads as TGCGCCAGCAGCTTGACCGGACAGGCGGCCTACGAGCAGTACTTC. The genes are TRBV5-1 and TRBJ2-7; 7 nucleotides agree with TRBD1. The length of the CDR3 is 15 residues. Germline CDR1 SGHRS, CDR2 YFSETQ. The ends lost 1 base at V and 2 bases at J; junction bases unmatched: 6.

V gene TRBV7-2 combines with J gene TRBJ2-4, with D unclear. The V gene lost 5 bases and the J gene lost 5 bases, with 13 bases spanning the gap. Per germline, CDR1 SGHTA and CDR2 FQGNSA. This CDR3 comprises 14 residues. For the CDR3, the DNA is TGTGCCAGCAGCCCCAGGTGGCTTCAAAACATTCAGTACTTC. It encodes CASSPRWLQNIQYF.

CDR3 region: CASSQVTSGGSYNEQFF. DNA of the CDR3: TGTGCCAGCAGCCAAGTAACTAGCGGGGGGTCTTACAATGAGCAGTTCTTC. J is TRBJ2-1 and V is TRBV4-2, with 12 bases matching TRBD2. This CDR3 comprises 17 residues. Germline CDR1 and CDR2: LGHNA and YNFKEQ. The ends lost 1 base at V and 4 bases at J; junction bases unmatched: 5.

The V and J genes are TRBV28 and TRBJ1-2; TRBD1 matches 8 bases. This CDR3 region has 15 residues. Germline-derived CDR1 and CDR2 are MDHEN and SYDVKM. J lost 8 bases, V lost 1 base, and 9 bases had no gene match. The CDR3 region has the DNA TGTGCCAGCAGTTTATCCCAGGCAGGGGGCTTGGGCTACACCTTC. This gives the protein CASSLSQAGGLGYTF.

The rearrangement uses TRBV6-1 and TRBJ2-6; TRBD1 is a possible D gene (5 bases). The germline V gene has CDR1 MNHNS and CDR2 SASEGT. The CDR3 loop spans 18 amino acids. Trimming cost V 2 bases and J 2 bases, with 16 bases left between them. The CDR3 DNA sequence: TGTGCCAGCAGTGAACCCTTTCTCAGGGTACCTGGGGCCAACGTCCTGACTTTC. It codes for CASSEPFLRVPGANVLTF.

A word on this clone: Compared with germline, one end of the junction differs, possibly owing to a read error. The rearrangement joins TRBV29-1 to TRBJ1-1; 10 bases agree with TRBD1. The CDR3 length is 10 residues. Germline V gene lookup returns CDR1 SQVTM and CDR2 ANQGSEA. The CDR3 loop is CRTGGTEAFF. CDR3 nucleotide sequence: TGTCGGACAGGGGGCACTGAAGCTTTCTTT. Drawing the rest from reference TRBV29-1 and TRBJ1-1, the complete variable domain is SAVISQKPSRDICQRGTSLTIQCQVDSQVTMMFWYRQQPGQSLTLIATANQGSEATYESGFVIDKFPISRPNLTFSTLTVSNMSPEDSSIYLCRTGGTEAFFGQGTRLTVV.

The CDR3 nucleotides are TGCGCCAGCAGCTTGGGGACAGGGATCAACAATGAGCAGTTCTTC. Translated: CASSLGTGINNEQFF. This chain joins TRBV5-1 and TRBJ2-1; TRBD1 agrees at 8 bases. The ends lost 0 bases at V and 5 bases at J; junction bases unmatched: 4. From germline, CDR1 is SGHRS and CDR2 YFSETQ. The CDR3 loop spans 15 amino acids. Supplemented by reference TRBV5-1 and TRBJ2-1, the full variable domain reads KAGVTQTPRYLIKTRGQQVTLSCSPISGHRSVSWYQQTPGQGLQFLFEYFSETQRNKGNFPGRFSGRQFSNSRSEMNVSTLELGDSALYLCASSLGTGINNEQFFGPGTRLTVL.

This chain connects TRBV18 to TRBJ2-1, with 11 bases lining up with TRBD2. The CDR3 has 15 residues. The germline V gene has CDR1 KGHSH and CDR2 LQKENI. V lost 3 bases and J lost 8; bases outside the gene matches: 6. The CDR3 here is CASSPEGLAAYEQFF. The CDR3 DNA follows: TGTGCCAGCTCACCGGAGGGACTAGCGGCCTATGAGCAGTTCTTC.

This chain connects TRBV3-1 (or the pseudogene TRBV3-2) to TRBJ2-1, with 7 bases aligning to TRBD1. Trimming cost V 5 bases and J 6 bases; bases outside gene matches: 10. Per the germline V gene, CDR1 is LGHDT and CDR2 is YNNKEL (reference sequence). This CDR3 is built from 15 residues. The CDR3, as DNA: TGTGCCAGCAGCAACAGGGGAAGTACAGGCAATGAGCAGTTCTTC. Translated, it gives CASSNRGSTGNEQFF.